This is a list of T cell receptor beta chains from one sample in a study of Graves' ophthalmopathy and Graves' hyperthyroidism. TCRdb used MiXCR to reprocess the multiplex PCR reads, holding one entry per CDR3 protein. The table lists about 380,000 distinct CDR3 sequences, 15% to 19% of them singletons. Sequenced sample: peripheral blood. These receptors were obtained from a woman younger than 35 with stable Graves' hyperthyroidism. Each CDR3 is given with its conserved first and last residue. Each record gives: CDR3 protein, V gene.

CDR3: CASSPGTVTMNTEAFF
V: TRBV18

CDR3: CASKRQGYQPQHF
V: TRBV19

CDR3: CASSQTGGRYEQYF
V: TRBV18

CDR3: CASSRSQGVPYGNTIYF
V: TRBV27

CDR3: CSARALGPANQPQHF
V: TRBV20-1

CDR3: CASSQWRLNTEAFF
V: TRBV4-3

CDR3: CASSPGQVNHEQYF
V: TRBV18

CDR3: CASSLTRRDRGNTEAFF
V: TRBV5-1

CDR3: CASVRTDYGYTF
V: TRBV2

CDR3: CASSPYRANYGYTF
V: TRBV27

CDR3: CASSQVGRGGPYNEQFF
V: TRBV14

CDR3: CASSPQGGLQETQYF
V: TRBV9

CDR3: CSAILTGGMTEAFF
V: TRBV20-1

CDR3: CASSRARLTSYNSPLHF
V: TRBV12-3/TRBV12-4

CDR3: CASSGRLTGDFGYTF
V: TRBV25-1

CDR3: CASSELTTGELFF
V: TRBV2

CDR3: CASNPGRGGAWTGELFF
V: TRBV5-1

CDR3: CASSPGPDRGELFF
V: TRBV6-1

CDR3: CASSPLNPNTEAFF
V: TRBV12-3/TRBV12-4

CDR3: CASNRLANTGELFF
V: TRBV6-1

CDR3: CASSYSRTGRGTEAFF
V: TRBV6-2/TRBV6-3

CDR3: CSVEVEAEAFF
V: TRBV29-1

CDR3: CASSLGGINYGYTF
V: TRBV28

CDR3: CASSLDSSNYGYTF
V: TRBV5-1

CDR3: CASSSLRGREQYF
V: TRBV12-3/TRBV12-4

CDR3: CASSLSRRDGYTF
V: TRBV12-3/TRBV12-4

CDR3: CASSGELTGIHTEAFF
V: TRBV3-1

CDR3: CASSSLQRDGQNTGELFF
V: TRBV7-2

CDR3: CATTGTGNEQYF
V: TRBV15

CDR3: CASSYFGAGANVLTF
V: TRBV6-5

CDR3: CASSLLRAETQYF
V: TRBV27

CDR3: CAITVPAEAFF
V: TRBV6-1

CDR3: CSVSESSGNTIYF
V: TRBV29-1